The entry that follows covers one TCR beta chain sequence. Its antigen is not known. The record originates from a study of Ad26.COV2.S vaccination and SARS-CoV-2 variants. Study in general: Enrollment placed the donor in the COV1001 Ad26.COV2.S trial arm. In the study, Ad26.COV2.S was injected intramuscularly once, or twice 56 days apart. Regarding the study as a whole: Reports say spike-specific CD8+ and CD4+ T cell responses covered substantial breadth after vaccination. Across vaccine and placebo recipients, the breadth of non-spike TCRs was similar.

Per the germline V gene, CDR1 is SNHLY and CDR2 is FYNNEI. V gave up 0 bases and J gave up 13 bases; unmatched junction bases: 9. The CDR3 has 14 residues. This sample's treatment: 15 to 20 received Ad26.COV2.S at low or high dose, single or two shots; several received placebo; per-sample allocation not given. After the first vaccine or placebo injection, samples were drawn on day 63. Assay: immunoSEQ multiplex PCR; the TCRdb copy retains only in-frame clones and omits some. This sample has about 420,000 clones, with 88% found just once. This clonotype was obtained from a person aged 18-60 years who received the Ad26.COV2.S COVID-19 vaccine or a placebo. The chain has TRBV2 and TRBJ2-1; 7 bases match TRBD1. Sequenced material: peripheral blood, taken in a trial of Ad26.COV2.S vaccine versus placebo. The CDR3 here is CASSEATLQGRQFF. CDR3 sequence (DNA): TGTGCCAGCAGTGAAGCAACTCTACAGGGGCGACAGTTCTTC.